The clone carrying this T cell receptor beta chain is a singleton in its sample. What it binds is unknown. Some clones are missing from TCRdb's copy, which holds only in-frame ones; the method was immunoSEQ multiplex PCR. The table records 30,000 to 35,000 clones, roughly 80% of them present only once. The source of the sample is a study of STAT3 mutations in large granular lymphocyte leukemia. About the study: More than half of T-LGLL patients received immunosuppressive therapy. General observations from the study: In T-cell large granular lymphocyte leukemia, about half of patients showed multiple immunodominant subclonotypes. TCR clonotype switching after therapy occurred in about 30% of the 18 patients.

V lost 2 bases and J 1 base, leaving 6 bases between the germline ends. The germline gives CDR1 SNHLY, CDR2 FYNNEI. This CDR3 comprises 13 residues. V usage is TRBV2 and J usage is TRBJ2-7; D is unclear. Sequenced material: peripheral blood mononuclear cells. The source of this sequence is a woman in her forties or fifties with T-cell large granular lymphocyte leukemia. Some clones in this sample may be carry-over from other donors' samples. The CDR3 here is CASSENGSYEQYF. The DNA of the CDR3 is TGTGCCAGCAGTGAAAACGGATCCTACGAGCAGTACTTC.